Given below is one TCR beta chain in context. What this receptor recognizes is not known. Base qualities are missing; no much larger clone stands one base away. Libraries were made using 5' RACE. The data were produced on a NextSeq 500. To correct for sequencing error and PCR bias, the TCR library protocol tagged individual cDNA molecules with unique molecular identifiers. Both TCR alpha and beta chains were sequenced, and tight co-correlation was observed between alpha and beta sequence abundances in each sample. In the source study's methods: Decombinator V4 was used to perform V gene, J gene and CDR3 annotation of TCR sequences. Expanded TCRs were defined as changing significantly between any two time points under a Poisson model with p below 0.0001. TCR abundances were normalised to the total number of TCRs sequenced in each sample and reported as counts per million. MAIT TCRs were defined by TRAV1-2 paired with TRAJ12, TRAJ20 or TRAJ33, and iNKT TCRs by TRAV10 paired with TRAJ18. VDJdb, accessed on 1 November 2021, was searched for TCRs annotated for CMV, EBV and SARS-CoV-2, and TCRs annotated for more than one antigen were excluded. TCRdb ran its own pipeline on the public reads, namely fastp trimming at Q25 and MiXCR clone calling, and kept in-frame beta chains. Each CDR3 protein appears once, grouped with its most common genes and DNA. The authors' filters were not applied to this entry. The sample contains under 70,000 distinct CDR3 sequences, around 12% of them found a single time. The ten largest clones take up less than 6% of the sample.

The record originates from a study of early T cells in non-severe SARS-CoV-2 infection (dated by TCRdb to the early 2020s). Regarding the study in general: Because TCR sequencing was done on bulk RNA from unsorted whole blood, the alpha and beta chains could not be paired. General conclusions and limits of the study: VDJdb matching was skewed toward anti-spike CD8 responses and likely underestimated virus-specific expansions by missing private and CD4 specificities.

This was a case-control study nested in a cohort of healthcare workers in London, UK, who had nasopharyngeal swab PCR tests and blood samples taken every week. Healthcare workers were recruited between 23 and 31 March 2020, during the week of the UK lockdown, and were followed weekly for up to about 16 weeks. The CDR3, cysteine through phenylalanine, is 13 amino acids long. Only CDR3 DNA remains: 39 bases, in frame from the first base. V is clipped by 4 bases and J by 4 bases, and the sequence between their germline boundaries is 13 bases long. CDR1 and CDR2 are read off the germline V gene as SQVTM and ANQGSEA.

This receptor was taken from an adult who was a healthcare worker with PCR-confirmed SARS-CoV-2 infection or an uninfected control (not recorded which). Sequencing was carried out using whole blood. This sequence uses TRBV29-1 and TRBJ1-1; confidence is insufficient to name the D gene. DNA sequence: TGCAGCGTTGGGCAGAGGGAAGGCACTGAAGCTTTCTTT. Translated, this gives CSVGQREGTEAFF.